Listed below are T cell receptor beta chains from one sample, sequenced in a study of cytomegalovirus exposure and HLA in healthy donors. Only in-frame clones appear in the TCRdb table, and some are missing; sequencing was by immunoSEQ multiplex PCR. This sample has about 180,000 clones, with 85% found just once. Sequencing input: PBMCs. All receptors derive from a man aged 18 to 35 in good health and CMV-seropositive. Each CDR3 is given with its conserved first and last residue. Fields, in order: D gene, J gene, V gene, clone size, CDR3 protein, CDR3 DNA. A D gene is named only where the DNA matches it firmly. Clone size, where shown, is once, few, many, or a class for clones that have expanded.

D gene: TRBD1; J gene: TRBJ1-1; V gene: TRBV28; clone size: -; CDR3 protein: CASSVGQGNTEAFF; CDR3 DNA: TGTGCCAGCAGTGTGGGACAGGGGAACACTGAAGCTTTCTTT
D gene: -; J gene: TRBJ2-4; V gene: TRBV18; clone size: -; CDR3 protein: CASSPSSRRGQENIQYF; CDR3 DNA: TGTGCCAGCTCACCAAGTTCACGGAGGGGTCAGGAAAACATTCAGTACTTC
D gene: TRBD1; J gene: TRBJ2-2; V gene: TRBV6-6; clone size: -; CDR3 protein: CASSLDRDGAGELFF; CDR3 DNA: TGTGCCAGCAGCCTGGACAGGGATGGAGCCGGGGAGCTGTTTTTT
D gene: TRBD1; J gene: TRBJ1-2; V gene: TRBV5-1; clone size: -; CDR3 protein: CASSLGQGANYGYTF; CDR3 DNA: TGCGCCAGCAGCTTGGGACAGGGCGCTAACTATGGCTACACCTTC
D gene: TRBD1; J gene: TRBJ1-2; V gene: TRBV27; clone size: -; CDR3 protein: CATRTGGNYGYTF; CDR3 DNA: TGTGCCACCAGGACAGGCGGGAACTATGGCTACACCTTC
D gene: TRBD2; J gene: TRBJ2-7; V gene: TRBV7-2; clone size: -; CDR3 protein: CASSLTSGTYEQYF; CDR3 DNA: TGTGCCAGCAGCTTAACTAGCGGGACGTACGAGCAGTACTTC
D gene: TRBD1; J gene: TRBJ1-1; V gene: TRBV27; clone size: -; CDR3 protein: CASSLEGARTEAFF; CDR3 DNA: TGTGCCAGCAGTTTAGAGGGGGCACGAACTGAAGCTTTCTTT
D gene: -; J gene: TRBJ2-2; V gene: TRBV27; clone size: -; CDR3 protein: CASSLGEDTGELFF; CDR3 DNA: TGTGCCAGCAGTCTAGGGGAGGACACCGGGGAGCTGTTTTTT
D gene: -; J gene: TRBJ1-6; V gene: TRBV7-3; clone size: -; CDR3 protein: CASSLTGTNSPLHF; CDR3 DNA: TGTGCCAGCAGCTTAACCGGGACAAATTCACCCCTCCACTTT
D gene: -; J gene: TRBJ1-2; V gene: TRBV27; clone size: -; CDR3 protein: CAGVGRSYGYTF; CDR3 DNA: TGTGCAGGGGTCGGACGGAGCTATGGCTACACCTTC
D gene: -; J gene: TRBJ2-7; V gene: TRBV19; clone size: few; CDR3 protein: CASSPGAGYEQYF; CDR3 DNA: TGTGCCAGTAGTCCAGGGGCCGGATACGAGCAGTACTTC
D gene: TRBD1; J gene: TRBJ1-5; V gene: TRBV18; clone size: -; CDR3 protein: CASSPGQGKHQPQHF; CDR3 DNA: TGTGCCAGCTCACCCGGACAGGGTAAACATCAGCCCCAGCATTTT
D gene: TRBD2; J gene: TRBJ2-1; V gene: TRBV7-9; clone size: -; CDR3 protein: CASSPGLVFNEQFF; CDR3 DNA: TGTGCCAGCAGCCCGGGACTAGTATTCAATGAGCAGTTCTTC
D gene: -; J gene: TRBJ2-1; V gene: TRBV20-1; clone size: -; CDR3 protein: CSALLREQFF; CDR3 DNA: TGCAGTGCTCTATTACGTGAGCAGTTCTTC
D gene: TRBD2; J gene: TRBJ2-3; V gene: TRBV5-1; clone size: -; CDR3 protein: CASSLLAGGPGTDTQYF; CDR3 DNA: TGCGCCAGCAGCTTGCTAGCGGGGGGGCCGGGCACAGATACGCAGTATTTT
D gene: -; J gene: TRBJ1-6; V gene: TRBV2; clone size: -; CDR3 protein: CASSQRTENSPLHF; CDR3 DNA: TGTGCCAGCAGTCAGCGGACGGAGAATTCACCCCTCCACTTT
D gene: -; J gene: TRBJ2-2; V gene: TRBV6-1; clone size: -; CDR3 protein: CASSDRGNENTGELFF; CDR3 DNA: TGTGCCAGCAGTGATAGGGGTAACGAGAACACCGGGGAGCTGTTTTTT
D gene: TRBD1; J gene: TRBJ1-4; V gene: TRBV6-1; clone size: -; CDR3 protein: CASIGTGGTNEKLFF; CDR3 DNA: TGTGCCAGCATTGGGACAGGGGGGACTAATGAAAAACTGTTTTTT
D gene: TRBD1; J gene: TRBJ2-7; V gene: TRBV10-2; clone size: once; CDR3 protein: CATLTGTGGNYEQYF; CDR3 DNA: TGCGCCACCCTGACCGGGACAGGGGGAAACTACGAGCAGTACTTC
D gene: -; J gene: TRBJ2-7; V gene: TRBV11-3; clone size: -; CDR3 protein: CASSFTKGDYYEQYF; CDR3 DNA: TGTGCCAGCAGCTTTACTAAAGGGGATTACTACGAGCAGTACTTC
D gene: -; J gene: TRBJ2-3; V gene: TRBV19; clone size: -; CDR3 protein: CASSIDGSTDTQYF; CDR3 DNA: TGTGCCAGTAGTATAGACGGGAGCACAGATACGCAGTATTTT
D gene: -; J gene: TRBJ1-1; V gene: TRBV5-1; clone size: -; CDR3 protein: CASSNVGGASTEAFF; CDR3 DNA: TGCGCCAGCAGCAACGTAGGGGGTGCGAGCACTGAAGCTTTCTTT
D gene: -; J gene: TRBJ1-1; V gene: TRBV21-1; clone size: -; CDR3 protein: CASSLGGGHTEAFF; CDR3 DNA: TGTGCCAGCAGCTTAGGGGGGGGTCACACTGAAGCTTTCTTT
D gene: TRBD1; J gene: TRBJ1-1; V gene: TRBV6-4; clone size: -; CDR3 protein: CASRRDRGPDTEAFF; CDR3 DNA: TGTGCCAGCAGACGGGACAGGGGGCCGGACACTGAAGCTTTCTTT
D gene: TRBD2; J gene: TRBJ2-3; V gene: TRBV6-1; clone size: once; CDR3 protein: CASSEASGGATDTQYF; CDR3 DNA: TGTGCCAGCAGTGAAGCTAGCGGGGGGGCCACAGATACGCAGTATTTT
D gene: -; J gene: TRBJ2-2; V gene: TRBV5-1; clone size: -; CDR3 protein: CASSITTQSNTGELFF; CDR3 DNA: TGCGCCAGCAGCATTACGACACAGTCTAACACCGGGGAGCTGTTTTTT
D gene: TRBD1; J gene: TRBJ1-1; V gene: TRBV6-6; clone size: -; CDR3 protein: CASSYTGGVEAFF; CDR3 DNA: TGTGCCAGCAGTTACACAGGGGGCGTCGAAGCTTTCTTT
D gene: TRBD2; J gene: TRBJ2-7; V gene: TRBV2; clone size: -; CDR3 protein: CASSELASGRDEQYF; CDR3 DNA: TGTGCCAGCAGTGAATTGGCTAGCGGGAGGGACGAGCAGTACTTC
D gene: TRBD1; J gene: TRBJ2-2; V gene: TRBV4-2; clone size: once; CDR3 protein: CASSPETGDGSGELFF; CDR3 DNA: TGTGCCAGCAGCCCCGAGACAGGGGACGGGTCCGGGGAGCTGTTTTTT
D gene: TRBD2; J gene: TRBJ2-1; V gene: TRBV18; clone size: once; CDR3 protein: CASSPRLGLAGNEQFF; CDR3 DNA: TGTGCCAGCTCACCAAGACTGGGACTAGCGGGCAATGAGCAGTTCTTC
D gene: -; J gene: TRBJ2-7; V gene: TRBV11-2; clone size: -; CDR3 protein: CASSLSSYEQYF; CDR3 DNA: TGTGCCAGCAGCTTGAGCTCCTACGAGCAGTACTTC